The present TCR beta chain was sequenced within a study of T cells in Graves' hyperthyroidism and ophthalmopathy. Study results and caveats: Prediction of ophthalmopathy progression came a median roughly 7.1 months pre-onset.

CDR1 and CDR2 (germline): GTSNPN, SVGIG (reference sequence). With 2 bases removed from V and 11 bases from J, the gap between germline ends came to 12 bases. This CDR3 region has 11 residues. Graves' hyperthyroidism is called stable when ophthalmopathy does not progress within 18 months. Amplified TCR beta CDR3 regions derived from RNA transcripts. The TCR CDR3 was amplified in a first-round RT-PCR using the HTBI primer set. TCRdb re-analysed the multiplex PCR reads in MiXCR, keeping a single row per CDR3 protein. There are more than 300,000 distinct CDR3 sequences in the sample; around 14% occur only once, and around 23% lies in the top ten. This clonotype has at least ten counts. Its antigen is unidentified.

The rearrangement links TRBV30 to TRBJ1-1; maybe TRBD1 (6 bases). The receptor was isolated from a woman in her 30s with Graves' hyperthyroidism. The sample comprised blood. The CDR3 nucleotides are TGTGCCTGGAGTCACGACAGGAGGGCTTTCTTT. Translated, it gives CAWSHDRRAFF.